This T cell receptor beta chain was sequenced for a study of regulatory T cells in long-lasting Graves disease. Study-level findings and limits: Rather than thyroid tissue, only peripheral blood underwent study.

This clonotype has at least ten counts. Its specificity is not known. As to time point: newly diagnosed GD, antithyroid drugs for less than 3 months. Extracted PBMC RNA gave rise to the TCR library. Per American Thyroid Association guidelines, Graves' disease was diagnosed. Combining iRepertoire HTBI primers with Arm-PCR of CDR3 regions, the authors built TCR beta libraries. TCRdb processed the multiplex PCR reads anew with MiXCR; each CDR3 protein has one entry. The table records roughly 560,000 distinct CDR3 sequences, 12% of them present only once. These same records also appear under a second study, on T cells in Graves' hyperthyroidism and ophthalmopathy.

The receptor was isolated from a young woman with Graves disease. The source was peripheral blood mononuclear cells (PBMCs), collected at new diagnosis, from a patient treated with antithyroid drugs.

CDR3 nucleotides: TGTGCCAGTAGTACCCGACAGGGGACGTACTCCTACGAGCAGTACTTC. Its protein product is CASSTRQGTYSYEQYF. V and J are TRBV19 and TRBJ2-7; 8 nucleotides agree with TRBD1. Germline V CDR1 and CDR2: LNHDA, SQIVND (reference sequence). J gave up 0 bases and V 4 bases, and 8 bases lay outside the gene matches. The CDR3 is made up of 16 amino acids.